This entry features one TCR beta chain sequence. The data are from a study of somatic mutations in cytotoxic T cells in rheumatoid arthritis. Generated by immunoSEQ multiplex PCR, the TCRdb table keeps only in-frame clones and is missing some. The profile shows 1,200 to 1,500 clones, about nine tenths of them singletons. Per germline, CDR1 SGDLS and CDR2 YYNGEE. V lost 4 bases to trimming and J lost 2 bases; unmatched junction nucleotides: 7. The CDR3 has 15 residues. The V gene is TRBV9, the J gene TRBJ2-7; 9 nucleotides agree with TRBD1. Material: CD8+ T cells sorted from blood. This sequence was found in a woman in her 70s with rheumatoid arthritis. As DNA, the CDR3 is TGTGCCAGCAGCCAAGGGACAGGGAGGACCTACGAGCAGTACTTC. The encoded protein is CASSQGTGRTYEQYF.